This T cell receptor (beta chain) was retrieved from a study of T-cell reconstitution after alpha-beta-depleted transplantation in children. This clonotype was seen a few times. Molecular barcoding with unique molecular identifiers was used for the TCRbeta library. A single record per CDR3 protein comes from TCRdb applying MiXCR to the PCR reads. This sample has some 530,000 distinct CDR3 sequences, with roughly an eighth found just once. Here the sequenced sample was PBMCs from the stem cell graft donor, taken from the stem cell graft. The receptor was derived from a human donor who donated a stem cell graft to a child with combined immunodeficiency.

CDR3 protein: CASSLGNRDNEQFF. The DNA of the CDR3 is TGTGCCAGCAGCTTGGGGAATAGGGACAATGAGCAGTTCTTC. This chain links TRBV7-9 with TRBJ2-1; the D is unclear. The CDR3 has 14 residues. Germline CDR1 SEHNR, CDR2 FQNEAQ (reference sequence). V was clipped by 3 bases and J by 5 bases, with 11 bases between them.